The 13 T cell receptor beta chains below come from one sample, sequenced in a study of T cell changes during pregnancy in multiple sclerosis. Repertoires were generated with immunoSEQ multiplex PCR, while TCRdb's copy carries only in-frame clones and drops some. The top ten clones hold around 7% of a sample with tens of thousands of clones, around 88% of them seen once. Sequenced here: CD8+ T cells from peripheral blood mononuclear cells, sampled in the first trimester of pregnancy. Receptor source: a female donor with multiple sclerosis, enrolled in a pregnancy study.

The chain has TRBV7-3 and TRBJ2-1; D not resolved. Trimming took off 4 bases at V and 5 bases at J, with 9 bases between the two ends. The CDR3 has 13 amino acids. CDR1 SGHTA and CDR2 FQGTGA come from the germline V gene. CDR3 in DNA: TGTGCCAGCAGCTACGGCGGCGACAATGAGCAGTTCTTC. Translated: CASSYGGDNEQFF.

The chain has TRBV5-6 and TRBJ2-7; 10 bases fit TRBD2. This CDR3 has 17 residues. Germline V gene data show CDR1 as SGHDT and CDR2 as YYEEEE. V was clipped by 3 bases and J by 4 bases; unmatched bases: 13. DNA for the CDR3: TGTGCCAGCAGCTCAGTAGCGGGAGGCGCCCCTAGGTACGAGCAGTACTTC. Translated: CASSSVAGGAPRYEQYF.

The genes are TRBV7-2 and TRBJ2-7; 8 bases are a match to TRBD1. The germline gives CDR1 SGHTA, CDR2 FQGNSA. The CDR3 is made up of 14 amino acids. V shed 6 bases and J 0 bases; nucleotides not matched to a gene: 4. The CDR3 sequence is CASSWGTGSYEQYF. CDR3 DNA: TGTGCCAGCAGTTGGGGGACAGGCTCCTACGAGCAGTACTTC.

In nucleotides, the CDR3 is TGTGCCAGCAGCTTAGGTACAGGGTTGACCACCGGGGAGCTGTTTTTT. Translation gives CASSLGTGLTTGELFF. The V gene is TRBV7-6, the J gene TRBJ2-2, with a tentative D call TRBD1 (6 bases). The V gene lost 1 base and the J gene lost 4 bases, with 13 bases spanning the gap. This CDR3 spans 16 amino acids. CDR1 and CDR2 from the germline V gene are SGHVS and FNYEAQ.

The chain is built from TRBV27 and TRBJ2-5; possibly TRBD2 for D (6 bases). The CDR3 is made up of 14 amino acids. Germline CDR1 reads MNHEY; CDR2 reads SMNVEV (reference sequence). Trimming left V 2 bases short and J 5 bases short, with 12 bases between. The CDR3 is CASSLRGGDETQYF. For the CDR3, the DNA is TGTGCCAGCAGTTTAAGGGGAGGCGATGAGACCCAGTACTTC.

The rearrangement uses TRBV7-6 and TRBJ2-2; 8 nucleotides match TRBD1. Germline-derived CDR1 and CDR2 are SGHVS and FNYEAQ. CDR3 length equals 14 residues. V shed 4 bases and J 5 bases; nucleotides not matched to a gene: 3. The CDR3 region is CASSSQGATGELFF. CDR3 in DNA: TGTGCCAGCAGCTCTCAGGGGGCGACCGGGGAGCTGTTTTTT.

The chain couples TRBV4-3 to TRBJ1-3; no firm D call. This CDR3 region has 15 residues. Trimming removed 4 bases from V and 0 bases from J, with 10 bases in between. Per the germline V gene, CDR1 is LGHNA and CDR2 is YSLEER. The CDR3 coding sequence is TGCGCCAGCAGCCCCGACACCAACTCTGGAAACACCATATATTTT. Translation gives CASSPDTNSGNTIYF.

This chain uses TRBV7-9 with TRBJ2-7, with 7 bases that match TRBD2. The CDR3 length is 14 residues. The V gene's germline CDR1 is SEHNR and CDR2 FQNEAQ (reference sequence). Germline trimming cut 4 bases from V and 2 bases from J; bases unmatched to any gene: 5. CDR3 residues: CASSSGAGAYEQYF. Here the CDR3 DNA reads TGTGCCAGCAGCTCCGGGGCGGGAGCCTACGAGCAGTACTTC.

As for this clone: One end of the junction varies from germline; a read error may be responsible. V is TRBV11-3 and J is TRBJ2-7; 13 nucleotides align to TRBD2. The CDR3 covers 17 residues. In germline, CDR1 is SGHNT, CDR2 YENEEA. The CDR3 coding sequence is TGTGCCAGCAGCGCGTATACTAGCGGGAGGGTTTCCTCCGAGCAGTACTTC. As protein: CASSAYTSGRVSSEQYF.

A single count supports this clone. The chain has TRBV11-1 and TRBJ2-5, with D possibly TRBD2 on 5 matching bases. The V gene's germline CDR1 is SGHAT and CDR2 FQDESV (reference sequence). Trimming shortened V by 5 bases and J by 2 bases, and 21 bases separated the two germline ends. CDR3 size: 17 residues. The CDR3 region is CASSGFEGVPFQETQYF. Written as DNA, the CDR3 is TGTGCCAGCAGCGGGTTCGAGGGTGTCCCTTTTCAAGAGACCCAGTACTTC.

The rearrangement joins TRBV19 to TRBJ2-3; 8 bases align to TRBD2. This CDR3 comprises 17 residues. Germline V lookup: CDR1 LNHDA, CDR2 SQIVND (reference sequence). V trimming: 0 bases; J trimming: 0 bases; junction bases outside the gene matches: 5. CDR3 loop: CASSIEIAGTSTDTQYF. The CDR3 coding sequence is TGTGCCAGTAGTATAGAAATAGCGGGGACTAGCACAGATACGCAGTATTTT. Full variable domain (missing parts from reference TRBV19 and TRBJ2-3): DGGITQSPKYLFRKEGQNVTLSCEQNLNHDAMYWYRQDPGQGLRLIYYSQIVNDFQKGDIAEGYSVSREKKESFPLTVTSAQKNPTAFYLCASSIEIAGTSTDTQYFGPGTRLTVL.

V and J are TRBV19 and TRBJ1-1; 7 bases align to TRBD1. Per germline, CDR1 LNHDA and CDR2 SQIVND (reference sequence). V trimming: 7 bases; J trimming: 7 bases; junction bases outside the gene matches: 12. CDR3 length: 14 residues. The CDR3 DNA sequence: TGTGCCAGTACCCCTGACAGGGAGGTGGTTGAAGCTTTCTTT. This encodes CASTPDREVVEAFF.

Regarding this clone: At one end the junction does not follow the germline gene, possibly because of a read error. In DNA, the CDR3 is TGTGCCAGCAGCAAAAACGGGGACAGGGGTTTGTATTTT. It translates to CASSKNGDRGLYF. V and J are TRBV9 and TRBJ1-5, with 10 bases that match TRBD1. The CDR3 has 13 amino acids. Germline loops: CDR1 SGDLS, CDR2 YYNGEE.